This TCR beta chain stems from a study of long-term antiretroviral therapy in people with HIV. Study-level background: It was about a decade before the 2015 immediate-ART recommendation that the earliest samples were taken. Findings and limits, study-wide: Diversity measured after ART increased yet remained under transplant donor controls.

About this clone itself: Its antigen remains unknown.

At survey level, the immunoSEQ assay was run in its v3.0 version. Sequencing set out to capture roughly 40,000-50,000 T-cell genomes per sample. Measured with immunoSEQ multiplex PCR; TCRdb has only the in-frame clones, and not every one. The data hold fewer than 25,000 clones, with just over 85% observed a single time. This CDR3 has 16 amino acids. CDR1 MDHEN and CDR2 SYDVKM come from the germline V gene. V dropped 6 bases and J dropped 9; count of bases not matched to a gene: 16. The study drew at least one pre-ART and at least two post-ART PBMC samples from every donor. The chain employs TRBV28 and TRBJ1-2; 10 bases fit TRBD1. The clonotype originates from a man in his fifties with HIV. This specimen was unsorted PBMCs, taken 1.2 years after starting antiretroviral therapy. CDR3 sequence: CASSDPGTGVEVSYTF. In DNA form, the CDR3 reads TGTGCCAGCAGCGACCCCGGGACAGGGGTAGAAGTTAGCTACACCTTC.